These 9 T cell receptor beta chains share one sample of origin, sequenced in a study of glioma-infiltrating T cells after dendritic cell vaccination. Profiled with immunoSEQ multiplex PCR; TCRdb holds only in-frame clones, not every one. The repertoire has under 70,000 clones, about 81% of them found once; the top ten carry 9.2%. The material was blood, obtained before dendritic cell vaccination. These receptors originate from a human donor with glioblastoma.

V gene TRBV4-1 combines with J gene TRBJ1-6, with D unresolved. The germline V and J ends were trimmed by 1 base and 7 bases, with 11 bases remaining between them. The CDR3 contains 15 residues. Looked up from germline, CDR1 is MGHRA and CDR2 is YSYEKL. The CDR3 DNA reads TGCGCCAGCAGCCAAGGGCGGATTATCAATTCACCCCTCCACTTT. Protein: CASSQGRIINSPLHF.

The count of this clone is one. The V call is TRBV6-1, the J call TRBJ2-7; 8 bases fit TRBD1. The junction had 12 bases not matched to a gene; V was cut back by 3 bases and J by 2 bases. The CDR3 runs 17 residues. Germline CDR1 is MNHNS and CDR2 is SASEGT. CDR3 region: CASSEEQGAGYAYEQYF. The DNA for the CDR3 is TGTGCCAGCAGTGAGGAGCAGGGGGCGGGCTACGCCTACGAGCAGTACTTC.

This chain's CDR3 is CAGSTGSNQPQHF. DNA for the CDR3: TGTGCTGGGTCGACAGGGAGTAATCAGCCCCAGCATTTT. This chain connects TRBV30 to TRBJ1-5; 7 positions agree with TRBD1. CDR1 is GTSNPN and CDR2 is SVGIG in the germline V gene (reference sequence). The CDR3 consists of 13 residues.

The chain is built from TRBV11-2 and TRBJ2-5, with no clear D. V was shortened by 7 bases and J by 5 bases, with 17 bases between the two germline ends. The CDR3 runs to 14 residues. Germline CDR1 is SGHAT and CDR2 is FQNNGV. Here the CDR3 reads CASTAALLGETQYF. As DNA, the CDR3 is TGTGCCAGCACTGCGGCACTACTCGGGGAGACCCAGTACTTC.

The chain carries TRBV5-5 and TRBJ2-7; 7 nucleotides line up with TRBD1. With V trimmed by 4 bases and J by 4 bases, 8 bases remained unmatched. The CDR3 spans 14 residues. Germline lookup yields CDR1 SGHKS and CDR2 YYEKEE (reference sequence). In nucleotides, the CDR3 is TGTGCCAGCAGCACCGGGACAGATATGTACGAGCAGTACTTC. This translates into CASSTGTDMYEQYF.

V is TRBV15 and J is TRBJ1-4, with D maybe TRBD1 (5 bases). The CDR3 is 14 residues long. With 7 bases removed from V and 7 bases from J, the gap between germline ends came to 16 bases. CDR1 and CDR2 from the germline V gene are LNHNV and YYDKDF (reference sequence). CDR3 protein: CATNPRGESEKLFF. The CDR3 nucleotides read TGTGCCACCAACCCTCGGGGGGAGAGTGAAAAACTGTTTTTT.

This chain uses TRBV2 with TRBJ2-2; 12 positions agree with TRBD2. Germline assignment: CDR1 SNHLY and CDR2 FYNNEI. The CDR3 contains 15 residues. With V trimmed by 8 bases and J by 6 bases, 7 bases remained unmatched. CDR3 residues: CASGLTSGGSGELFF. DNA of the CDR3: TGTGCCAGCGGCCTGACTAGCGGGGGCTCCGGGGAGCTGTTTTTT.

The chain is built from TRBV7-9 and TRBJ1-5; possibly TRBD1 for D (5 bases). The germline V and J ends were trimmed by 0 bases and 7 bases, with 10 bases remaining between them. The CDR3 consists of 14 residues. Germline loops: CDR1 SEHNR, CDR2 FQNEAQ (reference sequence). CDR3 sequence: CASSLAGGDQPQHF. CDR3 in DNA: TGTGCCAGCAGCTTAGCGGGGGGTGACCAGCCCCAGCATTTT.

The J gene is TRBJ1-2, the V gene TRBV6-1; D is undetermined. The CDR3 totals 14 residues. The germline V gene encodes CDR1 MNHNS and CDR2 SASEGT. V lost 6 bases and J 6 bases, leaving 17 bases between the germline ends. In DNA form, the CDR3 reads TGTGCCAGCAGCGTACTCGGGGTGACGAATGGCTACACCTTC. It translates to CASSVLGVTNGYTF.